A selection of T cell receptor beta chains follows, all from one sample in a study of blood T cells in healthy people across ages. Using its own MiXCR run on the 5' RACE reads, TCRdb lists one record per CDR3 protein. Here the sample spans hundreds of thousands of distinct CDR3 sequences, 40% to 50% being singletons. The specimen sequenced was blood. The receptors derive from a man in his 60s in good health. CDR3s include the opening cysteine and the closing phenylalanine or tryptophan. The D gene is left open where the match is weak. The listing skips clone size in some rows; elsewhere it reads once, few, many or a size class.

v_call	j_call	d_call	clone_size	cdr3_nt	cdr3_aa
TRBV13	TRBJ2-7	TRBD2	.	TGTGCCAGCAGCTCTCAGCGGGGTAATCCCTACGAGCAGTACTTC	CASSSQRGNPYEQYF
TRBV7-2	TRBJ2-5	TRBD1	.	TGTGCCAGCAGCCTCCGACAGGGTGATGGGACCCAGTACTTC	CASSLRQGDGTQYF
TRBV2	TRBJ2-5	TRBD1	few	TGTGCCAGCAGTGCTCGAGGGGGCCTAGAGACCCAGTACTTC	CASSARGGLETQYF
TRBV7-2	TRBJ2-2	.	few	TGTGCCAGCAGCTTGACATCGCTACAGAACACCGGGGAGCTGTTTTTT	CASSLTSLQNTGELFF
TRBV30	TRBJ2-5	.	few	TGTGCCTGGAGTGTACGGCGGGTGGGCCAAGAGACCCAGTACTTC	CAWSVRRVGQETQYF
TRBV9	TRBJ1-5	.	.	TGTGCCAGCAGCGTTTCGGGGGGTCAGCCCCAGCATTTT	CASSVSGGQPQHF
TRBV5-5	TRBJ2-5	TRBD1	many	TGTGCCAGCAGCTTGACACAGGGGATTAAAGAGACCCAGTACTTC	CASSLTQGIKETQYF
TRBV27	TRBJ1-4	TRBD1	.	TGTGCCAGCAGTTTAAACCCATGGCAGGGGGCGCGAGTTGCAACTAATGAAAAACTGTTTTTT	CASSLNPWQGARVATNEKLFF
TRBV7-8	TRBJ2-1	.	few	TGTGCCAGCAGCTGGGAGACTCAGTCGGGGGAGCAGTTCTTC	CASSWETQSGEQFF
TRBV29-1	TRBJ1-1	.	.	TGCAGCGTAGGGACTCCTCGGGACACTGAAGCTTTCTTT	CSVGTPRDTEAFF
TRBV20-1	TRBJ1-1	.	.	TGCAGTGCCGACCGGCAGGGCTACACTGAAGCTTTCTTT	CSADRQGYTEAFF
TRBV3-1	TRBJ2-7	.	.	TGTGCCAGCAGCCAAGGACTCCCGAGCTCCTACGAGCAGTACTTC	CASSQGLPSSYEQYF
TRBV5-1	TRBJ2-1	.	.	TGCGCCAGCAACGCGGACTCAACCTACAATGAGCAGTTCTTC	CASNADSTYNEQFF
TRBV6-5	TRBJ1-6	.	few	TGTGCCAGCAGTTACTCGGCAAAGGGGCCAAATTCACCCCTCCACTTT	CASSYSAKGPNSPLHF
TRBV6-1	TRBJ2-4	.	few	TGTGCCAGCAGTCGCGGCCACAGGCGTTCGGTTTTAGCCAAAAACATTCAGTACTTC	CASSRGHRRSVLAKNIQYF
TRBV5-1	TRBJ2-1	TRBD2	many	TGTGCCAGCAGCTTGCGGGGGACCTACAATGAGCAGTTCTTC	CASSLRGTYNEQFF
TRBV7-9	TRBJ1-2	.	few	TGTGCCAGCAGCTCGGATGGTCTCTCGTGGGGCTACACCTTC	CASSSDGLSWGYTF
TRBV5-1	TRBJ1-4	TRBD1	few	TGCGCCAGCACCCAGGGGGACAGCAGGGGGACTAATGAAAAACTGTTTTTT	CASTQGDSRGTNEKLFF
TRBV7-2	TRBJ2-5	.	.	TGTGCCAGCAGCCCCGGGTCCAGGAGGGACGAGCGGTACTTC	CASSPGSRRDERYF
TRBV6-1	TRBJ2-7	.	.	TGTGCCAGCAGTGAAGGTCTCTCATGGGAGCAGTACTTC	CASSEGLSWEQYF
TRBV7-2	TRBJ2-1	TRBD2	.	TGTGCCAGCAGCTTGTATAGCGGGGGCTTGGGGAATGAGCAGTTCTTC	CASSLYSGGLGNEQFF
TRBV18	TRBJ1-6	TRBD1	.	TGTGCCAGCTCACCTCTCGGACAGGGGGCTTCACCCCTCCACTTT	CASSPLGQGASPLHF
TRBV5-5	TRBJ1-4	.	few	TGTGCCAGCAGCTTTCGGGGGGGGCCAACTAATGAAAAACTGTTTTTT	CASSFRGGPTNEKLFF
TRBV20-1	TRBJ2-3	.	.	TGCAGTGCTCCGGGACCCGGAGGAGATACGCAGTATTTT	CSAPGPGGDTQYF
TRBV20-1	TRBJ2-3	.	once	TGCAGTGCTGCCAGGGGACCCACAGATACGCAGTATTTT	CSAARGPTDTQYF
TRBV28	TRBJ2-1	TRBD2	.	TGTGCCAGCATCCCCCCGGGGGGGGTATACAATGAGCAGTTCTTC	CASIPPGGVYNEQFF
TRBV4-1	TRBJ2-7	.	.	TGCGCCGGCAGCCAAGAAACCGGATCGAGCTCCTACGAGCAGTACTTC	CAGSQETGSSSYEQYF
TRBV12-3/TRBV12-4	TRBJ1-5	.	.	TGTGCCAGCAGTTTCGGAGAAGTGGATCAGCCCCAGCATTTT	CASSFGEVDQPQHF
TRBV29-1	TRBJ2-7	TRBD1	many	TGCAGCGTTGAAAACTACCGGGACAGGGTCTACGAGCAGTACTTC	CSVENYRDRVYEQYF
TRBV27	TRBJ2-3	TRBD1	.	TGTGCCAGCAGTGCGGGACAGGGATTTTCAGATACGCAGTATTTT	CASSAGQGFSDTQYF
TRBV4-1	TRBJ1-1	TRBD1	.	TGCGCCAGCAGCCAGGTGGACAGGGAAGCTTTCTTT	CASSQVDREAFF
TRBV7-9	TRBJ2-1	.	.	TGTGCCAGCAGCTTTGGACGGAACAATGAGCAGTTCTTC	CASSFGRNNEQFF
TRBV3-1	TRBJ1-5	TRBD1	.	TGTGCCAGCAGCTTGGACAGGGGGCGCCCCCAGCATTTT	CASSLDRGRPQHF
TRBV2	TRBJ2-1	.	.	TGTGCCAGCACGGACAACTACAATGAGCAGTTCTTC	CASTDNYNEQFF
TRBV18	TRBJ2-4	.	.	TGTGCCAGCTCACAAACCGTTCCTGAAGCCAAAAACATTCAGTACTTC	CASSQTVPEAKNIQYF
TRBV20-1	TRBJ2-1	.	few	TGCAGTGCTAGCCGAGAAGTAAGCAATGAGCAGTTCTTC	CSASREVSNEQFF
TRBV20-1	TRBJ2-5	.	.	TGCAGTGCTAGCCGGGGACTTACAGCCCAAGAGACCCAGTACTTC	CSASRGLTAQETQYF
TRBV10-3	TRBJ2-1	TRBD2	.	TGTGCCATCAGTGATGGAAGCGGGGGTGGAGATGAGCAGTTCTTC	CAISDGSGGGDEQFF
TRBV5-6	TRBJ1-3	TRBD1	once	TGTGCCAGCAGCCCGAGGTCCCGGGACAGAATCTCTGGAAACACCATATATTTT	CASSPRSRDRISGNTIYF
TRBV10-3	TRBJ2-2	.	few	TGTGCCATCAGTGACACCGGGGAGCTGTTTTTT	CAISDTGELFF
TRBV6-5	TRBJ1-1	.	.	TGTGCCAGCAGTCAAACACGAAACACTGAAGCTTTCTTT	CASSQTRNTEAFF
TRBV3-1	TRBJ2-7	.	.	TGTGCCAGCAGCCAAATTTCAATAGAAGGGGCGGACGAGCAGTACTTC	CASSQISIEGADEQYF
TRBV7-2	TRBJ2-1	TRBD1	.	TGTGCCAGCAGTCGTCCCCCCAAACCCGGGACAGTTATCTACAATGAGCAGTTCTTC	CASSRPPKPGTVIYNEQFF
TRBV7-3	TRBJ2-1	TRBD1	.	TGTGCCAGCAGCATCGACAGGGCTGGATACAATGAGCAGTTCTTC	CASSIDRAGYNEQFF
TRBV20-1	TRBJ1-2	.	once	TGCAGTGCTAGAAGTCGGGGGACCTCTAACTATGGCTACACCTTC	CSARSRGTSNYGYTF
TRBV5-4	TRBJ2-5	.	.	TGTGCCAGCAGCTTGGAGAGGGGGAAGACCCAGTACTTC	CASSLERGKTQYF
TRBV5-8	TRBJ2-2	.	.	TGTGCCACGGCGCGGGGGCCCGGGGAGCTGTTTTTT	CATARGPGELFF
TRBV12-3/TRBV12-4	TRBJ1-2	.	.	TGTGCCAGCAGTTTGCATTCGGACAGACCTGCTAACTATGGCTACACCTTC	CASSLHSDRPANYGYTF
TRBV6-5	TRBJ1-2	.	.	TGTGCCAGCAGTTCATCCCCGTCAAGCTACACCTTC	CASSSSPSSYTF
TRBV6-1	TRBJ2-7	TRBD2	many	TGTGCCAGCAGTGAATCTAGCGGGGGGGTCTACGAGCAGTACTTC	CASSESSGGVYEQYF
TRBV7-9	TRBJ2-7	TRBD2	many	TGTGCCAGCAGCTTAGTTTTTGGAAGCGGGAGAAGCTACGAGCAGTACTTC	CASSLVFGSGRSYEQYF
TRBV12-3/TRBV12-4	TRBJ2-3	TRBD2	.	TGTGCCAGCAGCTACGGAGCCAAGCGGGGGGGCACAGATACGCAGTATTTT	CASSYGAKRGGTDTQYF
TRBV4-1	TRBJ1-1	TRBD1	.	TGCGCCAGCAGCCAAGGGGGAGGGACAGGAACGTACACTGAAGCTTTCTTT	CASSQGGGTGTYTEAFF
TRBV20-1	TRBJ1-3	.	.	TGCAGTGCCCTCGGGCCCTACTCTGGAAACACCATATATTTT	CSALGPYSGNTIYF
TRBV3-1	TRBJ2-5	TRBD1	.	TGTGCCAGCATCCCCCGACAGGGTGGTGAAAAGACCCAGTACTTC	CASIPRQGGEKTQYF
TRBV10-3	TRBJ2-1	.	many	TGTGCCATCAGTGAGTCGGATGCCGGGACAAGTTACAATGAGCAGTTCTTC	CAISESDAGTSYNEQFF
TRBV12-3/TRBV12-4	TRBJ1-2	TRBD1	few	TGTGCCAGCAGTACACCGGGACAGGAGCGCGGCTACACCTTC	CASSTPGQERGYTF
TRBV5-1	TRBJ2-1	TRBD2	.	TGCGCCAGCAGCTTACTAGCGGGGGGGAGTGGCTCCTACAATGAGCAGTTCTTC	CASSLLAGGSGSYNEQFF